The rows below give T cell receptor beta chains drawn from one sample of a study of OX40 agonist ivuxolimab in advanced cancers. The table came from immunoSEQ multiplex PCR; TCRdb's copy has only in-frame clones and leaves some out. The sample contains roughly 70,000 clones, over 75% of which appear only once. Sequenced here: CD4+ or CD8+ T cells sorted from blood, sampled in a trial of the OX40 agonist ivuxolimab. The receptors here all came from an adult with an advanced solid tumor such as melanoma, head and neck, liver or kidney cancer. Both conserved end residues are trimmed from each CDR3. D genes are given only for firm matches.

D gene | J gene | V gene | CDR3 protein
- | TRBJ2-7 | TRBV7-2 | ASTRAYEQY
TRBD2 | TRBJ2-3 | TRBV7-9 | ASSTDGGFADTQY
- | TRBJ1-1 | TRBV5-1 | ASSLVLLNTEAF
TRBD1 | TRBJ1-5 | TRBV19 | ASRTTDRGNNQPQH
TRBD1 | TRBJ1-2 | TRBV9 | ASSASEGAQNYGYT
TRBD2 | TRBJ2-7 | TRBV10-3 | AISDWSFSGNYEQY
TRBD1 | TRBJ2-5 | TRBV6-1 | ASRPDRDRETQY
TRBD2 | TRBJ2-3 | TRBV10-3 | AISDPLAGASDTQY
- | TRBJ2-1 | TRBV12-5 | ASGLVLGGVIDNEQF
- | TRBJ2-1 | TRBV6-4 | ASSDSGTLGNEQF
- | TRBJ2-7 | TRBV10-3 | AISGARGYEQY
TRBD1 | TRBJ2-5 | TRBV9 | ASSSGTGGWETQY
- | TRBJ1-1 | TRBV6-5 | ASKPGLGSTEAF
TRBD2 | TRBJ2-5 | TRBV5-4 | ASSGTSGAQETQY
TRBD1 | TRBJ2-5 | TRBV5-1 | ASSIMGQEQETQY
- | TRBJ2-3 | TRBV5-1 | ATQPGLRGGTDTQY
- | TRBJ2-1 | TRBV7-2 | ASSLEAGFSYNEQF
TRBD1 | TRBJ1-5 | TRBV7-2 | ASSLQGWTNQPQH
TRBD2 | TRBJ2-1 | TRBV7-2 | ASSLEGTSGRGKF
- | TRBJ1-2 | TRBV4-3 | ASSQVGPTNYGYT
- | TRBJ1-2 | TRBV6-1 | ASSDPGNYGYT
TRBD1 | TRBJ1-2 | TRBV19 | ASRIDRGNYGYT
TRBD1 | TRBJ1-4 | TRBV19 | ASSPLDRGDEKLF
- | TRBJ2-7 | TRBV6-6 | ASQIYGQSPYEQY
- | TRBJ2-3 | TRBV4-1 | ASRGSLGTQY
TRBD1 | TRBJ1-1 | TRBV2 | ASSEATTGLRTEAF
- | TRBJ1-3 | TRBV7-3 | ASSSGTSGNTIY
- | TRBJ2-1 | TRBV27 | ASSLQARNNEQF
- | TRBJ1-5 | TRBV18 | ASSPPQTPLGQPQH
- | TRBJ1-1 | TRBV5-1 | ASSNGGGTPMNTEAF
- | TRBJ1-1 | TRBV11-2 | ASSLVSRGEAF
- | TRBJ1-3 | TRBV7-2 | ASSAPLGTPGSSGNTIY
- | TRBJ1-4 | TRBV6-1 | ASRTEGGEKLF
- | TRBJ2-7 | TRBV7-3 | ASSQAGPSSYEQY
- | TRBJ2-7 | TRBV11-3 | ASSLGWANEQY
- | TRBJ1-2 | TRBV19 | ASSATRLGLGYT
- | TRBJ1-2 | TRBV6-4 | ASSDGPGAQYGYT